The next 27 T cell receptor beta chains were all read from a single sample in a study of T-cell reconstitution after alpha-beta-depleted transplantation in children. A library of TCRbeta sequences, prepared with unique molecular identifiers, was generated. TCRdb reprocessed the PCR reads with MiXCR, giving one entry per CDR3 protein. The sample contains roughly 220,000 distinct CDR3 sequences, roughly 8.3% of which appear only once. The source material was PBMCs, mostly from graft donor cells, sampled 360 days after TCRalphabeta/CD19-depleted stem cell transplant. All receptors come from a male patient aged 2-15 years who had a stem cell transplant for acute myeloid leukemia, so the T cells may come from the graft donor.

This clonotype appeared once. DNA of the CDR3: TGTGCCACCAGAGCACGCCGGGACAGGGGGGACGAGCAGTACTTC. It is translated as CATRARRDRGDEQYF. The gene calls are TRBV24-1 and TRBJ2-7; TRBD1 agrees at 11 bases. Germline assignment: CDR1 KGHDR and CDR2 SFDVKD. Trimming at V came to 7 bases and at J to 5 bases, leaving 9 bases not matched to a gene. The CDR3 has 15 residues.

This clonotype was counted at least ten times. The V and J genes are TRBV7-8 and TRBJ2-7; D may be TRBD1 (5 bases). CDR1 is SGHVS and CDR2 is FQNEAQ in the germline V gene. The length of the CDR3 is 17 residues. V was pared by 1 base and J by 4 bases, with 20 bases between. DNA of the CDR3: TGTGCCAGCAGCTTAGTAAAGTTGTGGACACCGGTTTACGAGCAGTACTTC. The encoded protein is CASSLVKLWTPVYEQYF.

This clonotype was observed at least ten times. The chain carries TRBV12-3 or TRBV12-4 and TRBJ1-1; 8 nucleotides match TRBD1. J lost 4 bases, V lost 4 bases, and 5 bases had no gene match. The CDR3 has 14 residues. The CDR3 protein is CASSSQGARTEAFF. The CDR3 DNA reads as TGTGCCAGCAGTTCCCAGGGGGCGCGCACTGAAGCTTTCTTT.

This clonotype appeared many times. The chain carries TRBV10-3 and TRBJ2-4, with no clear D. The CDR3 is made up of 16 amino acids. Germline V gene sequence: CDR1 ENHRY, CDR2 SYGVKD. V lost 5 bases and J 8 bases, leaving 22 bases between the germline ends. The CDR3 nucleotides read TGTGCCATCAGTTCCCTCTCTCTCCCGACGTCGGACATTCAGTACTTC. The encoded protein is CAISSLSLPTSDIQYF.

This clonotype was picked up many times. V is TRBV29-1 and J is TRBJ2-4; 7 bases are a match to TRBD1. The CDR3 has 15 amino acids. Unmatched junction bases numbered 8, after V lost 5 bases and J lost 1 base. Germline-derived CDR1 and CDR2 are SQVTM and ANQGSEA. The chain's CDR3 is CSVLTGIRAKNIQYF. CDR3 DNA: TGCAGCGTTCTGACAGGGATTCGGGCCAAAAACATTCAGTACTTC.

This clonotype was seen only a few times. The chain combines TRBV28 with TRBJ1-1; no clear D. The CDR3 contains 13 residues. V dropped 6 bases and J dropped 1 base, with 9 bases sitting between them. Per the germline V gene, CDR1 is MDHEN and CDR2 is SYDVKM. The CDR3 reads CASRGERNTEAFF. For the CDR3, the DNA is TGTGCCAGCAGGGGAGAGAGGAACACTGAAGCTTTCTTT.

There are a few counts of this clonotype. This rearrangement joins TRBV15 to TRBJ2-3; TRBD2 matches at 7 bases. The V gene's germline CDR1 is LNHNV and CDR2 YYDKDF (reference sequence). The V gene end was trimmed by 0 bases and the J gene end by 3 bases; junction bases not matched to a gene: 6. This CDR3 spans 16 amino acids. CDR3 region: CATSRDGGVGTDTQYF. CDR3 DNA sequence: TGTGCCACCAGCAGAGATGGGGGGGTAGGGACAGATACGCAGTATTTT.

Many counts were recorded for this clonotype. The CDR3 protein is CSASSSGTDTQYF. The CDR3 coding sequence is TGCAGTGCTAGTTCTAGCGGCACAGATACGCAGTATTTT. The chain couples TRBV20-1 to TRBJ2-3; TRBD2 might be the D (6 bases). The V gene lost 3 bases and the J gene lost 1 base, with 8 bases spanning the gap. Germline CDR1 and CDR2: DFQATT and SNEGSKA (reference sequence). The CDR3 extends over 13 amino acids.

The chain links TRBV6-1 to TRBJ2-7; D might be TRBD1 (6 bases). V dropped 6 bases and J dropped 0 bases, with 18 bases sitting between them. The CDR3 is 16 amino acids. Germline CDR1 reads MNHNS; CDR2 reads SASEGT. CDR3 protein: CASSNRARAISYEQYF. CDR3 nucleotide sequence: TGTGCCAGCAGCAACAGGGCAAGAGCGATCTCCTACGAGCAGTACTTC.

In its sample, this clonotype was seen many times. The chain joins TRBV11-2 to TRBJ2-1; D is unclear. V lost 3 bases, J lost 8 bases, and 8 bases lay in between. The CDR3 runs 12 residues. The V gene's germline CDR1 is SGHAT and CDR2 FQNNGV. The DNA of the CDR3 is TGTGCCAGCAGCTTGGCCGGGTATGAGCAGTTCTTC. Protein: CASSLAGYEQFF.

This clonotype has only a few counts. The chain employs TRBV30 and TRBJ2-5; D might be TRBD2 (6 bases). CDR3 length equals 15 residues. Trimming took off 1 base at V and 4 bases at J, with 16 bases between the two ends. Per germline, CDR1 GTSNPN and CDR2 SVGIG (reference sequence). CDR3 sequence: CAWSDGEIAAETQYF. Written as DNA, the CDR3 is TGTGCCTGGAGTGACGGGGAAATAGCGGCAGAGACCCAGTACTTC.

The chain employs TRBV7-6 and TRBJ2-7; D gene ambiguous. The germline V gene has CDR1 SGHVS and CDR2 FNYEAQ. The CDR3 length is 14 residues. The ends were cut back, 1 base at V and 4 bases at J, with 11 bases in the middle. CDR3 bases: TGTGCCAGCAGCTTAGAGGCCAGACAATACGAGCAGTACTTC. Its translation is CASSLEARQYEQYF.

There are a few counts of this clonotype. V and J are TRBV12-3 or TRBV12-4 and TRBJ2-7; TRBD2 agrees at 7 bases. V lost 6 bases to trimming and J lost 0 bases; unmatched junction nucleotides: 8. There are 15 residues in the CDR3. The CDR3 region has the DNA TGTGCCAGCAGCATAGGACTAGTTACCTCCTACGAGCAGTACTTC. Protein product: CASSIGLVTSYEQYF.

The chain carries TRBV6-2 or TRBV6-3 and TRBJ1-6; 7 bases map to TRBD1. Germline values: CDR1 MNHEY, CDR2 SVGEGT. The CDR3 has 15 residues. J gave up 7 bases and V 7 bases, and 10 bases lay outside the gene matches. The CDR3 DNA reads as TGTGCCAGCAATGTACGACAGGGCGCGAATTCACCCCTCCACTTT. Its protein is CASNVRQGANSPLHF.

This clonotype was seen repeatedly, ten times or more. Written as DNA, the CDR3 is TGTGCCAGCAGCTTGCGACGGCCGGGGACCCAATCCATGGGGCAAAACATTCAGTACTTC. It translates to CASSLRRPGTQSMGQNIQYF. V and J are TRBV7-2 and TRBJ2-4, with D perhaps being TRBD1 or TRBD2 (5 bases each). Per the germline V gene, CDR1 is SGHTA and CDR2 is FQGNSA. V was shortened by 3 bases and J by 5 bases, with 29 bases between the two germline ends. This CDR3 spans 20 amino acids.

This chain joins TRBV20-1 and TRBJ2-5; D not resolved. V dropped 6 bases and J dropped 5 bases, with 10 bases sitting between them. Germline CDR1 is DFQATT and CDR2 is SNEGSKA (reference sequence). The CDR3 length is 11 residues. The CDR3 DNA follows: TGCAGTGCCCCCACCTCGGAGACCCAGTACTTC. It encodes CSAPTSETQYF.

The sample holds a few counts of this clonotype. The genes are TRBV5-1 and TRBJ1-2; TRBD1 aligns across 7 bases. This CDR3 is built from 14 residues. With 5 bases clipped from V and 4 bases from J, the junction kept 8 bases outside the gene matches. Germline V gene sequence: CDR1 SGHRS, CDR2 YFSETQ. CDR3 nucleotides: TGCGCCAGCAGAAGTCCGGGACAGACCTATGGCTACACCTTC. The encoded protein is CASRSPGQTYGYTF.

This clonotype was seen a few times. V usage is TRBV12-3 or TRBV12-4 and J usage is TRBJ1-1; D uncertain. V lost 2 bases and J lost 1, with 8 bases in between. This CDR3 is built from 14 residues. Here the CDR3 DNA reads TGTGCCAGCAGTTTACCACAGAAGAACACTGAAGCTTTCTTT. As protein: CASSLPQKNTEAFF.

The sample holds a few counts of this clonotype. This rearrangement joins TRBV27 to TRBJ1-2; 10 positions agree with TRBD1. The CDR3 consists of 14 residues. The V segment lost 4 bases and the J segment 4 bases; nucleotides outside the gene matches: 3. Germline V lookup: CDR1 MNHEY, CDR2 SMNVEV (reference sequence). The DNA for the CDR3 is TGTGCCAGCAGTTGGACAGGGGGGCTCTATGGCTACACCTTC. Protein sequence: CASSWTGGLYGYTF.

CDR3 in amino acids: CASSSTGMANEKLFF. CDR3 in DNA: TGTGCCAGCAGTTCCACAGGGATGGCTAATGAAAAACTGTTTTTT. The rearrangement uses TRBV12-3 or TRBV12-4 and TRBJ1-4, with D perhaps TRBD1 (6 bases). CDR3 length equals 15 residues. V lost 4 bases to trimming and J lost 3 bases, with 12 bases between them.

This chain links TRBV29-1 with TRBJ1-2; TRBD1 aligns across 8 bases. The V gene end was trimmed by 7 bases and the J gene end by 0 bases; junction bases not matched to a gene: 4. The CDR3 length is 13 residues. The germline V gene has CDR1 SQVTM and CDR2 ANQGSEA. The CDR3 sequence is CSARTGPNYGYTF. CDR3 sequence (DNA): TGCAGCGCCCGGACAGGGCCTAACTATGGCTACACCTTC.

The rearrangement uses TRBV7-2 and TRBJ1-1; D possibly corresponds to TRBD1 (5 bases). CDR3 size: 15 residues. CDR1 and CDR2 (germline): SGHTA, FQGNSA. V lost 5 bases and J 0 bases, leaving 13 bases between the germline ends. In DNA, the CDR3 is TGTGCCAGCAGCCAACGACAGTCAATGAACACTGAAGCTTTCTTT. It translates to CASSQRQSMNTEAFF.

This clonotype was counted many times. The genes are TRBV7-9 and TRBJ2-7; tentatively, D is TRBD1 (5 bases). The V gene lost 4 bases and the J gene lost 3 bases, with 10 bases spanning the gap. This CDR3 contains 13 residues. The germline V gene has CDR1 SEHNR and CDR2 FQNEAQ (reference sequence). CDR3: CASSSGHLYEQYV. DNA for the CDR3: TGTGCCAGCAGCTCCGGACACCTCTACGAGCAGTACGTC.

CDR3 amino acids: CASSSGQGPGNEQFF. DNA for the CDR3: TGTGCCAGCAGCTCGGGACAGGGGCCGGGGAATGAGCAGTTCTTC. The chain is built from TRBV7-9 and TRBJ2-1; 10 positions agree with TRBD1. The germline CDR1 and CDR2 sequences are SEHNR and FQNEAQ (reference sequence). V was clipped by 4 bases and J by 7 bases; unmatched bases: 7. CDR3 length: 15 residues. The full variable domain, in which reference TRBV7-9 and TRBJ2-1 provide the parts outside the CDR3, is DTGVSQNPRHKITKRGQNVTFRCDPISEHNRLYWYRQTLGQGPEFLTYFQNEAQLEKSRLLSDRFSAERPKGSFSTLEIQRTEQGDSAMYLCASSSGQGPGNEQFFGPGTRLTVL.

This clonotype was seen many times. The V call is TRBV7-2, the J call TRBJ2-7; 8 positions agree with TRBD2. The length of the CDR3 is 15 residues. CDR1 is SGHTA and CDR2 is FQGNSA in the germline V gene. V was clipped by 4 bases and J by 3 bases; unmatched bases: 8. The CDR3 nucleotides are TGTGCCAGCAGCTCACAAAGCGGGAGCTTCTACGAGCAGTACTTC. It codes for CASSSQSGSFYEQYF.

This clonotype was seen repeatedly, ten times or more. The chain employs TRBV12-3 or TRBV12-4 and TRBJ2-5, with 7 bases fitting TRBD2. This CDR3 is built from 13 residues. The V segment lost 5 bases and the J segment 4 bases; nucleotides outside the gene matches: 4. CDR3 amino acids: CASSRGEGETQYF. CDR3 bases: TGTGCCAGCAGTCGCGGGGAGGGAGAGACCCAGTACTTC.

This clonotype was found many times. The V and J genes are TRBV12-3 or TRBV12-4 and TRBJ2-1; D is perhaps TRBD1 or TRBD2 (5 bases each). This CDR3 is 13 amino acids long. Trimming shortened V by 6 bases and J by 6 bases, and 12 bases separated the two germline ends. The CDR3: CASSLYGANEQFF. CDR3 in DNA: TGTGCCAGCAGCCTGTACGGGGCCAATGAGCAGTTCTTC.